Below, 29 T cell receptor beta chains from the same sample are listed, as sequenced in a study of cytomegalovirus exposure and HLA in healthy donors. The primer mix had 60 Vbeta and 13 Jbeta primers. The assay was immunoSEQ multiplex PCR, and TCRdb's table has in-frame clones only and misses some. The sample has under 110,000 clones, less than 80% seen once. The specimen was PBMCs. These TCRs come from a man aged 40-50 years in good health and CMV-seronegative.

This clone was counted a single time. V gene TRBV27 combines with J gene TRBJ2-3, with 7 bases identical to TRBD1. This CDR3 comprises 13 residues. Germline loops: CDR1 MNHEY, CDR2 SMNVEV (reference sequence). Losses at the gene ends were 7 bases for V and 3 bases for J; bases not matched to a gene: 4. The chain's CDR3 is CASKGQPTDTQYF. The CDR3, as DNA: TGTGCCAGCAAGGGACAGCCAACAGATACGCAGTATTTT.

Of note for this clone: The missing conserved phenylalanine or tryptophan at the end of this CDR3 makes a read error likely. The chain employs TRBV5-8 and TRBJ1-2, with 8 bases lining up with TRBD1. J was trimmed by 6 bases and V by 2 bases; bases with no gene match: 9. Germline V CDR1 and CDR2: SGHTS, YDEGEE. The CDR3 runs to 15 residues. The CDR3 nucleotides are TGTGCCAGCAGCTTTTTAACGACAGGGGAAGATGGCTACACCCTC. Protein product: CASSFLTTGEDGYTL.

The V call is TRBV5-1, the J call TRBJ2-2, with D hard to call. This CDR3 comprises 15 residues. The V end was cut by 4 bases, the J end by 0 bases, with 10 bases between. Germline loops: CDR1 SGHRS, CDR2 YFSETQ. The CDR3 nucleotides are TGCGCCAGCAGCCCGGGTTCTACGAACACCGGGGAGCTGTTTTTT. Translating gives CASSPGSTNTGELFF.

This clone was counted between two and nine times. This chain uses TRBV6-5 with TRBJ1-5; D not resolved. The CDR3 loop spans 12 amino acids. From germline, CDR1 is MNHEY and CDR2 SVGAGI. The V end lost 2 bases, the J end lost 8 bases, and 7 bases lay between the germline ends. The CDR3 protein is CASSYGGKPQHF. In DNA form, the CDR3 reads TGTGCCAGCAGTTACGGAGGGAAGCCCCAGCATTTT.

The chain uses TRBV6-5 and TRBJ2-5; D unresolved. From germline, CDR1 is MNHEY and CDR2 SVGAGI. The CDR3 has 14 amino acids. Trimming stripped 6 bases from V and 3 bases from J, with 14 bases between. CDR3 in DNA: TGTGCCAGCAGGGGCGTGGGTCGAGAAGAGACCCAGTACTTC. Translation: CASRGVGREETQYF.

The rearrangement joins TRBV18 to TRBJ2-1, with D perhaps TRBD1 (6 bases). Germline V gives CDR1 KGHSH, CDR2 LQKENI. CDR3 length: 16 amino acids. Trimming took 1 base from V and 0 from J, leaving 10 bases between them. The CDR3 DNA reads TGTGCCAGCTCACCACGGGACACGAGCTCCTACAATGAGCAGTTCTTC. The encoded protein is CASSPRDTSSYNEQFF.

The chain carries TRBV2 and TRBJ2-7; possibly TRBD2 for D (5 bases). Per the germline V gene, CDR1 is SNHLY and CDR2 is FYNNEI. This CDR3 contains 14 residues. V lost 4 bases to trimming and J lost 0 bases, with 10 bases between them. The CDR3 DNA follows: TGTGCCAGCAGTGTAACGGGGAGCTCCTACGAGCAGTACTTC. It codes for CASSVTGSSYEQYF.

This clone was seen only a few times. The rearrangement joins TRBV30 to TRBJ1-5; D not certain. The CDR3 spans 13 residues. Trimming left V 3 bases short and J 0 bases short, with 6 bases between. CDR1 is GTSNPN, CDR2 SVGIG, per germline (reference sequence). For the CDR3, the DNA is TGTGCCTGGAGCAGGAATAGCAATCAGCCCCAGCATTTT. This sequence encodes CAWSRNSNQPQHF.

The chain joins TRBV5-1 to TRBJ1-1, with TRBD1 identical over 8 bases. Germline V CDR1 and CDR2: SGHRS, YFSETQ. CDR3 size: 15 residues. J lost 2 bases, V lost 0 bases, and 3 bases had no gene match. CDR3 in DNA: TGCGCCAGCAGCTTGGAGGGGACAGGTAACACTGAAGCTTTCTTT. This gives the protein CASSLEGTGNTEAFF. Supplemented by reference TRBV5-1 and TRBJ1-1, the full variable domain reads KAGVTQTPRYLIKTRGQQVTLSCSPISGHRSVSWYQQTPGQGLQFLFEYFSETQRNKGNFPGRFSGRQFSNSRSEMNVSTLELGDSALYLCASSLEGTGNTEAFFGQGTRLTVV.

A single count supports this clone. The chain employs TRBV10-3 and TRBJ2-7; possible D gene TRBD2, 5 bases. CDR1 and CDR2 (germline): ENHRY, SYGVKD. Trimming stripped 2 bases from V and 11 bases from J, with 16 bases between. This CDR3 region has 13 residues. The CDR3, as DNA: TGTGCCATCAGTGAGAAAACCCAGGACTGGAAGTACTTC. Its translation: CAISEKTQDWKYF.

This clone was counted a single time. This chain joins TRBV28 and TRBJ1-1, with TRBD1 matching 9 bases. Per the germline V gene, CDR1 is MDHEN and CDR2 is SYDVKM. CDR3 length: 15 residues. With 5 bases clipped from V and 3 bases from J, the junction kept 7 bases outside the gene matches. CDR3 loop: CASSPTTGGDTEAFF. The CDR3 DNA reads as TGTGCCAGCAGTCCGACGACAGGGGGAGACACTGAAGCTTTCTTT.

The count of this clone is one. The chain couples TRBV6-1 to TRBJ2-1, with D unclear. This CDR3 has 11 amino acids. V lost 9 bases and J 8 bases, leaving 11 bases between the germline ends. Looked up from germline, CDR1 is MNHNS and CDR2 is SASEGT. The CDR3 here is CASATIYEQFF. CDR3 bases: TGTGCCAGTGCAACTATCTATGAGCAGTTCTTC.

The gene calls are TRBV5-4 and TRBJ2-5; 13 nucleotides align to TRBD2. Germline V CDR1 and CDR2: SGHNT, YYREEE (reference sequence). The CDR3 sequence is 18 residues long. Trimming removed 4 bases from V and 3 bases from J; junction bases left unmatched: 12. The CDR3 coding sequence is TGTGCCAGCAGCCGACCTCAAAGGACTAGCGGGGGAGAAGAGACCCAGTACTTC. This sequence encodes CASSRPQRTSGGEETQYF.

The genes are TRBV5-1 and TRBJ1-2; 9 nucleotides line up with TRBD1. Unmatched junction bases numbered 18, after V lost 6 bases and J lost 6 bases. Per germline, CDR1 SGHRS and CDR2 YFSETQ. The CDR3 covers 17 residues. The CDR3 reads CASTIMPGQGVTDGYTF. CDR3 bases: TGCGCCAGCACCATAATGCCGGGACAGGGTGTCACGGATGGCTACACCTTC.

The chain carries TRBV6-5 and TRBJ1-1; 8 nucleotides align to TRBD1. The junction had 9 bases not matched to a gene; V was cut back by 7 bases and J by 5 bases. Germline-derived CDR1 and CDR2 are MNHEY and SVGAGI. This CDR3 region has 14 residues. CDR3 protein: CASNSQGALTEAFF. The CDR3 DNA is TGTGCCAGCAATTCTCAGGGGGCATTAACTGAAGCTTTCTTT.

The chain employs TRBV19 and TRBJ1-5; D call uncertain. Trimming removed 5 bases at V and 6 bases at J, with 23 bases between. Germline V gives CDR1 LNHDA, CDR2 SQIVND (reference sequence). The CDR3 has 17 residues. The CDR3 loop is CASSLILSSGSSQPQHF. The CDR3 coding sequence is TGTGCCAGTAGTCTAATTCTAAGTTCGGGGTCTTCTCAGCCCCAGCATTTT.

The chain employs TRBV7-2 and TRBJ2-2; possibly TRBD2 for D (6 bases). V lost 3 bases, J lost 2 bases, and 13 bases lay in between. This CDR3 comprises 16 residues. The germline V gene encodes CDR1 SGHTA and CDR2 FQGNSA. The CDR3 DNA reads as TGTGCCAGCAGCTTCCAACTAGCCGGCAACACCGGGGAGCTGTTTTTT. Residues: CASSFQLAGNTGELFF.

In its sample, this clone was seen once. This chain joins TRBV7-9 and TRBJ2-2, with 13 nucleotides matching TRBD2. The J segment lost 3 bases and the V segment lost 7 bases, leaving 5 bases of the junction unmatched. CDR1 is SEHNR and CDR2 is FQNEAQ in the germline V gene (reference sequence). This CDR3 has 16 residues. The CDR3 loop is CASIRLAGGHTGELFF. The CDR3 coding sequence is TGTGCCAGCATCCGACTAGCGGGGGGCCACACCGGGGAGCTGTTTTTT.

This rearrangement joins TRBV5-5 to TRBJ2-3; tentative D call: TRBD2 (6 bases). Trimming took 6 bases from V and 2 from J, leaving 16 bases between them. CDR3 length: 15 amino acids. The germline CDR1 and CDR2 sequences are SGHKS and YYEKEE (reference sequence). CDR3 sequence (DNA): TGTGCCAGCACCCCGGGACTTACTCTCACAGATACGCAGTATTTT. Translating gives CASTPGLTLTDTQYF.

This rearrangement joins TRBV5-5 to TRBJ1-5, with D unresolved. CDR1 and CDR2 (germline): SGHKS, YYEKEE (reference sequence). The V end lost 0 bases, the J end lost 6 bases, and 7 bases lay between the germline ends. This CDR3 spans 13 amino acids. In DNA, the CDR3 is TGTGCCAGCAGCTTGGGAGGGCTTCAGCCCCAGCATTTT. This codes for CASSLGGLQPQHF.

This clone was seen just once. The CDR3 is CASSLATTYSTDTQYF. The DNA for the CDR3 is TGTGCCAGCAGCTTAGCTACGACATACTCCACAGATACGCAGTATTTT. This sequence joins TRBV11-2 and TRBJ2-3; no definite D call. Trimming took off 1 base at V and 2 bases at J, with 13 bases between the two ends. Per germline, CDR1 SGHAT and CDR2 FQNNGV. The CDR3 runs to 16 residues.

As for this clone: Other DNA sequences of this sample code for an identical CDR3. This chain connects TRBV19 to TRBJ1-2, with D hard to call. The ends were cut back, 5 bases at V and 2 bases at J, with 9 bases in the middle. CDR3 size: 13 residues. Germline CDR1 and CDR2: LNHDA and SQIVND (reference sequence). The CDR3 loop is CASSPTGNYGYTF. DNA for the CDR3: TGTGCCAGTAGTCCGACGGGGAACTATGGCTACACCTTC.

This clone was counted only a few times. CDR3: CASSFGQGVDTQYF. The CDR3 coding sequence is TGTGCCAGCAGCTTTGGACAGGGTGTAGATACGCAGTATTTT. The chain recombines TRBV5-5 with TRBJ2-3; 8 positions match TRBD1. The germline gives CDR1 SGHKS, CDR2 YYEKEE (reference sequence). Germline trimming cut 2 bases from V and 5 bases from J; bases unmatched to any gene: 4. The CDR3 length is 14 residues.

The chain recombines TRBV18 with TRBJ1-5; 7 bases map to TRBD1. This CDR3 comprises 16 residues. V trimming: 0 bases; J trimming: 6 bases; junction bases outside the gene matches: 8. CDR1 KGHSH and CDR2 LQKENI come from the germline V gene. For the CDR3, the DNA is TGTGCCAGCTCACCACCTCGACAGGGATCGGGTCAGCCCCAGCATTTT. Its translation: CASSPPRQGSGQPQHF.

V and J are TRBV9 and TRBJ2-3, with 8 bases matching TRBD2. CDR1 is SGDLS, CDR2 YYNGEE, per germline. This CDR3 is built from 15 residues. V trimming: 0 bases; J trimming: 5 bases; junction bases outside the gene matches: 5. The chain's CDR3 is CASSVGGTRGDTQYF. The DNA for the CDR3 is TGTGCCAGCAGCGTAGGTGGGACTAGGGGAGATACGCAGTATTTT.

The rearrangement joins TRBV5-4 to TRBJ1-4; D perhaps matches TRBD1 (5 bases). CDR1 is SGHNT and CDR2 is YYREEE in the germline V gene (reference sequence). This CDR3 region has 15 residues. V lost 1 base and J lost 4, with 11 bases in between. The CDR3 region has the DNA TGTGCCAGCAGCTTGAGGGGAAGTATTAATGAAAAACTGTTTTTT. Translating gives CASSLRGSINEKLFF.

The chain has TRBV2 and TRBJ1-4, with D perhaps TRBD1 (5 bases). This CDR3 region has 15 residues. The V end lost 7 bases, the J end lost 0 bases, and 12 bases lay between the germline ends. The germline V gene has CDR1 SNHLY and CDR2 FYNNEI. The CDR3 loop is CASTRTPATNEKLFF. DNA for the CDR3: TGTGCCAGCACCCGGACACCGGCAACTAATGAAAAACTGTTTTTT.

As concerns this clone: At one end, the junction sequence differs from germline, possibly due to a read error. Other DNA sequences within the sample encode an identical CDR3. The genes are TRBV7-6 and TRBJ1-6; D is possibly TRBD1 (5 bases). The CDR3 runs to 16 residues. CDR1 and CDR2 (germline): SGHVS, FNYEAQ. The CDR3 sequence: CASSPLGGGNNSPLHF. The CDR3 nucleotides read TGTGCCAGCAGCCCCCTCGGGGGAGGTAATAATTCCCCCCTCCACTTT.

The V call is TRBV13, the J call TRBJ2-7, with a possible D match to TRBD2 (6 bases). Germline CDR1 reads PRHDT; CDR2 reads FYEKMQ (reference sequence). V dropped 5 bases and J dropped 3 bases, with 14 bases sitting between them. This CDR3 contains 14 residues. The CDR3, as DNA: TGTGCCAGCAGCCCCCGGACGGGACTCTACGAGCAGTACGTC. Protein product: CASSPRTGLYEQYV.